This T cell receptor (beta chain) was sequenced for a study of blood T cells in healthy people across ages. The study's findings and limits: Donor CMV status, an unknown factor, possibly confounded changes in expanded clonotypes. Getting older went along with TCR beta diversity per million T cells dropping roughly linearly.

Combining a sample-barcoded 5' primer with a J-beta primer mix, a second PCR ran for about 7 to 11 cycles. Using its own MiXCR run on the 5' RACE reads, TCRdb lists one record per CDR3 protein. In the table there are 1.6 million or so distinct CDR3 sequences, around 36% of which are singletons. The CDR3 runs to 15 residues. The J segment lost 10 bases and the V segment lost 2 bases, leaving 11 bases of the junction unmatched. Germline CDR1 and CDR2: SGDLS and YYNGEE. A remark on this clonotype: The target antigen is unknown.

The source is a woman aged 30 to 39 in good health. This chain connects TRBV9 to TRBJ2-1, with 8 bases fitting TRBD2. The sample comprised blood. This CDR3 is CASSVSGEFSDEQFF. The CDR3 bases are TGTGCCAGCAGCGTTAGCGGGGAATTTTCCGACGAGCAGTTCTTC.